The 22 T cell receptor beta chains presented below share a single source sample, sequenced in a study of cytomegalovirus exposure and HLA in healthy donors. With 60 Vbeta and 13 Jbeta primers, the PCR was carried out. The protocol was immunoSEQ multiplex PCR, while the TCRdb copy is restricted to in-frame clones and leaves out a portion. The sample carries 150,000 to 200,000 clones, 65% to 85% recorded once. Sequencing was carried out using PBMCs. These receptors were collected from a man aged 40-49 years in good health and CMV-seropositive.

CDR3 protein: CASSIVTGFPHTDTQYF. In DNA, the CDR3 is TGTGCCAGTAGTATAGTAACGGGTTTCCCACATACAGATACGCAGTATTTT. V usage is TRBV19 and J usage is TRBJ2-3; D not resolved. Trimming stripped 1 base from V and 3 bases from J, with 17 bases between. The germline V gene has CDR1 LNHDA and CDR2 SQIVND (reference sequence). CDR3 size: 17 residues.

The V gene is TRBV6-6, the J gene TRBJ2-1; 8 nucleotides line up with TRBD1. With 5 bases clipped from V and 3 bases from J, the junction kept 3 bases outside the gene matches. The germline V gene has CDR1 MNHNY and CDR2 SVGAGI (reference sequence). The CDR3 consists of 14 residues. Here the CDR3 DNA reads TGTGCCAGCAGTCGTGGACAGGGCTACAATGAGCAGTTCTTC. It specifies CASSRGQGYNEQFF.

This chain uses TRBV7-6 with TRBJ2-3, with D possibly matching TRBD2 (6 bases). V was clipped by 5 bases and J by 0 bases, with 18 bases between them. Looked up from germline, CDR1 is SGHVS and CDR2 is FNYEAQ. This CDR3 is 17 amino acids long. DNA of the CDR3: TGTGCCAGCAGCCGAACCTCGGCGGGGTCTAGCACAGATACGCAGTATTTT. Protein product: CASSRTSAGSSTDTQYF.

The chain links TRBV27 to TRBJ1-1, with TRBD1 matching 10 bases. The CDR3 totals 13 residues. V shed 7 bases and J 2 bases; nucleotides not matched to a gene: 1. Per germline, CDR1 MNHEY and CDR2 SMNVEV (reference sequence). The CDR3 DNA reads TGTGCCAGCAAGACAGGGGGCAACACTGAAGCTTTCTTT. It specifies CASKTGGNTEAFF.

This clone was observed once. This sequence joins TRBV29-1 and TRBJ2-3; TRBD2 aligns across 8 bases. The germline V gene encodes CDR1 SQVTM and CDR2 ANQGSEA. V lost 3 bases to trimming and J lost 6 bases; unmatched junction nucleotides: 8. This CDR3 contains 14 residues. In DNA, the CDR3 is TGCAGCGTTGATGGGCGGGGGGCGGCTGATACGCAGTATTTT. Residues: CSVDGRGAADTQYF.

The chain couples TRBV27 to TRBJ1-1; TRBD1 might be the D (5 bases). Germline V gene sequence: CDR1 MNHEY, CDR2 SMNVEV (reference sequence). This CDR3 comprises 14 residues. The ends were cut back, 10 bases at V and 1 base at J, with 16 bases in the middle. The CDR3, as DNA: TGTGCCACAGGGAAGGCGGGGACGAACACTGAAGCTTTCTTT. This codes for CATGKAGTNTEAFF.

The chain has TRBV18 and TRBJ1-5, with a tentative D call TRBD1 (6 bases). Germline V gene lookup returns CDR1 KGHSH and CDR2 LQKENI. The ends were cut back, 2 bases at V and 0 bases at J, with 11 bases in the middle. The CDR3 totals 16 residues. CDR3 bases: TGTGCCAGCTCACCAGGGACACGACATAGCAATCAGCCCCAGCATTTT. The encoded protein is CASSPGTRHSNQPQHF.

The chain recombines TRBV7-8 with TRBJ2-3; 14 bases are shared with TRBD2. V lost 4 bases, J lost 0 bases, and 6 bases stayed unmatched. This CDR3 spans 18 amino acids. Germline CDR1 reads SGHVS; CDR2 reads FQNEAQ. The CDR3 DNA reads as TGTGCCAGCAGCTCCGGGACTAGCGGGGGCGTCAGCACAGATACGCAGTATTTT. Its translation is CASSSGTSGGVSTDTQYF.

In regard to this clone: The germline gene is not matched at one end of the junction; a read error may be the cause. The chain has TRBV7-7 and TRBJ1-1, with 8 bases fitting TRBD1. This CDR3 spans 16 amino acids. The V gene's germline CDR1 is SSHAT and CDR2 FNYEAQ (reference sequence). CDR3 in DNA: TGTGCTAGCAGCTCCTGGGACAGGATCATGAACACTGAAGCTTTCTTT. Translation: CASSSWDRIMNTEAFF.

The chain links TRBV5-1 to TRBJ2-2; 8 positions agree with TRBD1. CDR3 length: 16 residues. Unmatched junction bases numbered 11, after V lost 4 bases and J lost 6 bases. Germline CDR1 SGHRS, CDR2 YFSETQ. The CDR3 region is CASSRTGQGGPGELFF. The DNA of the CDR3 is TGCGCCAGCAGCCGAACCGGACAGGGAGGCCCCGGGGAGCTGTTTTTT.

This clone was detected only a few times. The chain employs TRBV5-1 and TRBJ2-3, with 7 bases that match TRBD1. The junction had 8 bases not matched to a gene; V was cut back by 4 bases and J by 3 bases. This CDR3 spans 15 amino acids. Germline CDR1 and CDR2: SGHRS and YFSETQ. This chain's CDR3 is CASSTGGDRTDTQYF. For the CDR3, the DNA is TGCGCCAGCAGCACCGGTGGGGACAGAACAGATACGCAGTATTTT.

DNA of the CDR3: TGTGCCACCAGCAGAGATCTTGCGGGGGCCAACCCCTCCGGGGAGCTGTTTTTT. It yields the protein CATSRDLAGANPSGELFF. V and J are TRBV15 and TRBJ2-2, with a possible D match to TRBD2 (7 bases). The CDR3 runs to 18 residues. V was clipped by 0 bases and J by 6 bases, with 20 bases between them. CDR1 is LNHNV and CDR2 is YYDKDF in the germline V gene (reference sequence).

This rearrangement joins TRBV10-3 to TRBJ1-1, with a tentative D call TRBD1 (6 bases). CDR1 and CDR2 from the germline V gene are ENHRY and SYGVKD. The CDR3 contains 13 residues. V was clipped by 4 bases and J by 5 bases, with 11 bases between them. The CDR3 loop is CAISGRGGTEAFF. CDR3 nucleotide sequence: TGTGCCATCAGTGGGAGGGGGGGGACTGAAGCTTTCTTT.

V usage is TRBV12-5 and J usage is TRBJ1-1; D not resolved. The CDR3 runs to 10 residues. The V gene lost 6 bases and the J gene lost 10 bases, with 9 bases spanning the gap. Germline V gene sequence: CDR1 LGHNT, CDR2 FRNRAP. CDR3 sequence: CASGSPRAFF. The CDR3 DNA reads as TGTGCTAGTGGCTCCCCTAGAGCTTTCTTT.

This clone has a single count. CDR3 nucleotide sequence: TGTGCCAGCAGCACGCAGGGTAGGACTGAAGCTTTCTTT. Its protein is CASSTQGRTEAFF. The rearrangement uses TRBV11-2 and TRBJ1-1; D may be TRBD1 (5 bases). Germline loops: CDR1 SGHAT, CDR2 FQNNGV. Trimming took off 5 bases at V and 5 bases at J, with 12 bases between the two ends. CDR3 length: 13 residues. The complete variable domain, with remaining parts taken from reference TRBV11-2 and TRBJ1-1, reads EAGVAQSPRYKIIEKRQSVAFWCNPISGHATLYWYQQILGQGPKLLIQFQNNGVVDDSQLPKDRFSAERLKGVDSTLKIQPAKLEDSAVYLCASSTQGRTEAFFGQGTRLTVV.

V gene TRBV6-4 combines with J gene TRBJ2-1; the D is unclear. The length of the CDR3 is 17 residues. V was clipped by 6 bases and J by 0 bases, with 18 bases between them. Germline CDR1 is MRHNA and CDR2 is SNTAGT. CDR3 nucleotides: TGTGCCAGCAGGGCGAACGGTGGCGGCGGCTCCTACAATGAGCAGTTCTTC. This codes for CASRANGGGGSYNEQFF.

The chain links TRBV20-1 to TRBJ2-2; D not certain. Germline CDR1 DFQATT, CDR2 SNEGSKA (reference sequence). This CDR3 has 11 amino acids. V was shortened by 2 bases and J by 6 bases, with 4 bases between the two germline ends. The CDR3 is CSARSSGELFF. CDR3 coding DNA: TGCAGTGCTAGATCGTCCGGGGAGCTGTTTTTT.

The V and J genes are TRBV4-2 and TRBJ2-7; TRBD2 is a possible D gene (6 bases). Trimming removed 4 bases from V and 3 bases from J, with 16 bases in between. Germline V gives CDR1 LGHNA, CDR2 YNFKEQ. This CDR3 spans 15 amino acids. The CDR3 is CASSLRPGEDYEQYF. Here the CDR3 DNA reads TGTGCCAGCAGCCTCAGACCCGGGGAGGACTACGAGCAGTACTTC.

Of note for this clone: This sample also contains other DNA sequences that code for the same CDR3. The J gene is TRBJ2-7, the V gene TRBV5-4; 9 bases fit TRBD1. With V trimmed by 4 bases and J by 2 bases, 4 bases remained unmatched. The CDR3 loop spans 14 amino acids. Germline lookup yields CDR1 SGHNT and CDR2 YYREEE (reference sequence). The CDR3 region has the DNA TGTGCCAGCAGCCAAGGACAGGGGACCTACGAGCAGTACTTC. As protein: CASSQGQGTYEQYF.

This chain uses TRBV11-3 with TRBJ2-2; the D gene is possibly TRBD1 (5 bases). The germline CDR1 and CDR2 sequences are SGHNT and YENEEA. Between the trimmed V and J ends, which lost 0 bases and 4 bases, there was a span of 18 bases. This CDR3 is built from 18 residues. CDR3 coding DNA: TGTGCCAGCAGCTTAGATCTGGTAGGGGAAAGAGGCACCGGGGAGCTGTTTTTT. Translating gives CASSLDLVGERGTGELFF.

This clone was seen once. This chain connects TRBV30 to TRBJ1-1; D is undetermined. Germline CDR1 GTSNPN, CDR2 SVGIG (reference sequence). CDR3 length: 14 residues. V lost 7 bases to trimming and J lost 1 base, with 16 bases between them. In DNA, the CDR3 is TGTGCCTCCTACCCCCCCGGTAGGAACACTGAAGCTTTCTTT. Its protein product is CASYPPGRNTEAFF.

The table lists this clone with a count of one. The chain combines TRBV15 with TRBJ1-3, with D hard to call. The germline gives CDR1 LNHNV, CDR2 YYDKDF (reference sequence). Trimming left V 0 bases short and J 0 bases short, with 15 bases between. This CDR3 comprises 18 residues. The CDR3 loop is CATSRDDTEASSGNTIYF. Written as DNA, the CDR3 is TGTGCCACCAGCAGAGATGACACGGAAGCAAGCTCTGGAAACACCATATATTTT.